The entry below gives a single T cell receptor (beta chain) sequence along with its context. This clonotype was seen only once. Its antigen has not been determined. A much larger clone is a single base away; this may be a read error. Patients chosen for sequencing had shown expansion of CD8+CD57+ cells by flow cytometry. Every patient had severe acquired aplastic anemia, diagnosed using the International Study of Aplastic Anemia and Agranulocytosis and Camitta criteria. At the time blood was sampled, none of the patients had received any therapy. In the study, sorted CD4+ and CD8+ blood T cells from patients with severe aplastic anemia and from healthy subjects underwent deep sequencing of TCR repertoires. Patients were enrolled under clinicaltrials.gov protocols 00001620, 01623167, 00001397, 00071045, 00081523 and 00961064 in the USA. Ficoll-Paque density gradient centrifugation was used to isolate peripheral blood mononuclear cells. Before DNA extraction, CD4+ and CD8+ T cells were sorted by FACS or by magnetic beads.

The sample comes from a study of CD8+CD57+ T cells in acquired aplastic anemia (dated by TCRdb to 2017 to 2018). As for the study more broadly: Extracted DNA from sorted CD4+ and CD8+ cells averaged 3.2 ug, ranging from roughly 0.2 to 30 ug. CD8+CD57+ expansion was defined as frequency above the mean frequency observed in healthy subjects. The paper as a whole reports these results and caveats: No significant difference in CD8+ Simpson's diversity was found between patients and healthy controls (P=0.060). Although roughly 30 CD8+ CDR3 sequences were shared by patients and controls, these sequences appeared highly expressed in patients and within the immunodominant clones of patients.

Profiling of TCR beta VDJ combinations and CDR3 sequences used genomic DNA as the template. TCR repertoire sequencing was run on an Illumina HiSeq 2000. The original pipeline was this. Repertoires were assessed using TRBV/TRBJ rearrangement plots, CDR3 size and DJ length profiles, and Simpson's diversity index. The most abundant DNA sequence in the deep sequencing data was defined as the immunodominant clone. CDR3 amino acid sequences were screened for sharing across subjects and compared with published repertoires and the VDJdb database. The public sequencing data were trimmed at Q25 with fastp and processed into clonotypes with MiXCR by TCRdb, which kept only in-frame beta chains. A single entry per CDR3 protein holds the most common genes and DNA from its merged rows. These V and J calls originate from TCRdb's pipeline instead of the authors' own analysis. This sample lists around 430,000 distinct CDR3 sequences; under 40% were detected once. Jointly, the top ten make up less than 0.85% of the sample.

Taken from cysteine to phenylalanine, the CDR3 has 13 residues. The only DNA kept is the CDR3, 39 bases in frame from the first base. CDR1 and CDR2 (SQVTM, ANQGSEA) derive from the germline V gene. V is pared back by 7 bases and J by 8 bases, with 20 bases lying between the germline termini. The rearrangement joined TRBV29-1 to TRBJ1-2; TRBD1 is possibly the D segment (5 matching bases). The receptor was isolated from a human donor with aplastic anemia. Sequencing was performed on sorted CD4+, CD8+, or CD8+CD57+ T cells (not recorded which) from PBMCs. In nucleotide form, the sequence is TGCAGCGGCGTCCGGGGGAATTTAGACGGCTACACCTTC. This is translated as CSGVRGNLDGYTF.